The T cell receptor (beta chain) under discussion was sequenced for a study of blood T cell repertoires in COVID-19. Methods used by the authors: Counts of nucleated cells, estimated from reference gene primer amplification, were obtained. Method: immunoSEQ multiplex PCR; TCRdb's copy keeps in-frame clones and lacks some. That table is the source of V, J and clone size, and D and trimming were worked out from the DNA. The profile shows 310,000 or so clones, around nine tenths of them singletons. This receptor was obtained from a man in his forties or fifties with active or convalescent COVID-19. Sequencing input: peripheral blood.

CDR3 nucleotide sequence: TGCGCCAGCAGCTTGGCCTACAGCACCGACGAGCAGTACTTC. Its translation is CASSLAYSTDEQYF. The V call is TRBV5-1, the J call TRBJ2-7; D call uncertain. Germline lookup yields CDR1 SGHRS and CDR2 YFSETQ. V was pared by 0 bases and J by 5 bases, with 12 bases between. The CDR3 runs 14 residues.